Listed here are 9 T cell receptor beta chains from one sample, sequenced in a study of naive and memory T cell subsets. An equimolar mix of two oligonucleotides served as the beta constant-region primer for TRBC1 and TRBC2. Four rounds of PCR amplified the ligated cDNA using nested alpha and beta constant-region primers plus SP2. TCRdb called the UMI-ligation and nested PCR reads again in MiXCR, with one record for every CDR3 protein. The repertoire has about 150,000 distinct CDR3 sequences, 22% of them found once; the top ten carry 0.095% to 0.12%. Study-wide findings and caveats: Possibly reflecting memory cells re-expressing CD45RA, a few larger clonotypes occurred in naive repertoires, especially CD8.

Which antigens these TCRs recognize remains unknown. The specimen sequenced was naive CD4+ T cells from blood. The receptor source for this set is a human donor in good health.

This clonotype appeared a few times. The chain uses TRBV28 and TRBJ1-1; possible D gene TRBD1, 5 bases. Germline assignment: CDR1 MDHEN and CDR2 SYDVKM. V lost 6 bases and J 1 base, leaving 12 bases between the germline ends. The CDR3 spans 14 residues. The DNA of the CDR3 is TGTGCCAGCAGGTGGGGACGGGCGAACACTGAAGCTTTCTTT. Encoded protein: CASRWGRANTEAFF. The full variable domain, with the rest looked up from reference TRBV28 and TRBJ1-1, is DVKVTQSSRYLVKRTGEKVFLECVQDMDHENMFWYRQDPGLGLRLIYFSYDVKMKEKGDIPEGYSVSREKKERFSLILESASTNQTSMYLCASRWGRANTEAFFGQGTRLTVV.

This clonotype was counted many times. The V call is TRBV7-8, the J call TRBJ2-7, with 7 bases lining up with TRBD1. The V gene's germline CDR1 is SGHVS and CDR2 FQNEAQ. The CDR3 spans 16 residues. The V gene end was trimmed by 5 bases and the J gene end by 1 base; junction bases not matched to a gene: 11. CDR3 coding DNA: TGTGCCAGCAGCCCTTCTTTCGACAGGGCTTCCTACGAGCAGTACTTC. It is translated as CASSPSFDRASYEQYF.

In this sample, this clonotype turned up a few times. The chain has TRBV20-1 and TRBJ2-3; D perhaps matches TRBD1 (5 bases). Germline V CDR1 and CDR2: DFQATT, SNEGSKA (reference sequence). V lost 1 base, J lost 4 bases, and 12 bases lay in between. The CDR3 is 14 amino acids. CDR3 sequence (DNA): TGCAGTGCTAGAGCATGGACATCACCAGATACGCAGTATTTT. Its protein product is CSARAWTSPDTQYF.

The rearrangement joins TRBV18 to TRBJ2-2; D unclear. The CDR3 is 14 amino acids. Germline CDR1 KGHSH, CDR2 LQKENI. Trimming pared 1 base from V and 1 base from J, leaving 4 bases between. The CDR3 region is CASSPQQNTGELFF. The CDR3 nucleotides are TGTGCCAGCTCACCACAACAGAACACCGGGGAGCTGTTTTTT.

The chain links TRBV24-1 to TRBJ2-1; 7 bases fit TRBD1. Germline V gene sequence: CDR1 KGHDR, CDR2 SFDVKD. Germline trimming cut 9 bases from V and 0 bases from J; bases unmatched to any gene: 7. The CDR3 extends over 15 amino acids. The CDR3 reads CATSTRDSSYNEQFF. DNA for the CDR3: TGTGCCACCTCCACCCGGGACAGCTCCTACAATGAGCAGTTCTTC.

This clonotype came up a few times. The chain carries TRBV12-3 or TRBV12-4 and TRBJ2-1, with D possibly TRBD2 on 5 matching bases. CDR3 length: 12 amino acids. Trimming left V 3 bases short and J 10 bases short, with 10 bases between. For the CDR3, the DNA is TGTGCCAGCAGTTTCGGCGGGCTAGAGCAGTTCTTC. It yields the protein CASSFGGLEQFF.

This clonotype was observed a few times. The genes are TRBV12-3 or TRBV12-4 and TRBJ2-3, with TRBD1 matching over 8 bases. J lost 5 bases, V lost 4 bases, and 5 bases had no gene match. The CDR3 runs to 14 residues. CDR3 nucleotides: TGTGCCAGCAGTTACGGACAGGGACGAGATACGCAGTATTTT. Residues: CASSYGQGRDTQYF.

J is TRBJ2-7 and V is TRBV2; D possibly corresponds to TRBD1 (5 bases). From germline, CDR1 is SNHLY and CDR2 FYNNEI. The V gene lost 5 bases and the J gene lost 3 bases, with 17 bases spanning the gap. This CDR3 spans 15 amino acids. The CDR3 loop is CASSPSAGLLYEQYF. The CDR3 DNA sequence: TGTGCCAGCAGTCCCTCGGCAGGGTTGCTCTACGAGCAGTACTTC.

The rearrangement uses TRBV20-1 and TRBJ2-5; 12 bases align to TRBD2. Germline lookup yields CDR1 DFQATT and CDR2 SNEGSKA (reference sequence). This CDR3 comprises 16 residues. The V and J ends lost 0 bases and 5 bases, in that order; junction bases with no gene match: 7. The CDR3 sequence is CSARDPRLAGAETQYF. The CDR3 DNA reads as TGCAGTGCTAGAGATCCAAGACTAGCGGGAGCGGAGACCCAGTACTTC.